Presented here are 2 T cell receptor beta chains from one specimen sequenced in a study of blood T cells in healthy people across ages. Next came a second PCR, run for about 6 to 12 cycles, which used a sample-barcoded 5' primer along with a J-beta primer mix. TCRdb re-called the 5' RACE reads with MiXCR, one entry per CDR3 protein. The table includes approximately 1.5 million distinct CDR3 sequences, approximately 43% detected once. Sequencing used blood. The receptor set was obtained from a young woman in good health.

This clonotype was seen only a few times. The chain is built from TRBV20-1 and TRBJ2-1; D is uncertain. Trimming cost V 7 bases and J 0 bases, with 13 bases left between them. This CDR3 region has 14 residues. Germline CDR1 and CDR2: DFQATT and SNEGSKA (reference sequence). The CDR3 here is CSGFGDLSYNEQFF. Written as DNA, the CDR3 is TGCAGTGGGTTCGGCGATCTCTCCTACAATGAGCAGTTCTTC.

The rearrangement joins TRBV20-1 to TRBJ2-5; a weak D match, TRBD2 (6 bases). Trimming took off 3 bases at V and 11 bases at J, with 25 bases between the two ends. Germline V gene sequence: CDR1 DFQATT, CDR2 SNEGSKA (reference sequence). The CDR3 is 15 amino acids. The CDR3 DNA follows: TGCAGTGCTAGGCCATACCGGGACTCCTACAATGAGCAGTACTTC. The encoded protein is CSARPYRDSYNEQYF.